This entry describes one T cell receptor (beta chain). What it binds is unknown. This entry comes from a study of blood T cells in healthy people across ages. Study conclusions and caveats: Strong correlation was found linking TCR beta diversity to naive T cell percentage.

V lost 1 base, J lost 1 base, and 11 bases lay in between. The V gene's germline CDR1 is LGHNA and CDR2 YSLEER. This CDR3 is 16 amino acids long. Together with a sample-barcoded 5' primer, a J-beta primer mix was included in a second PCR lasting about 6 to 11 cycles. A minimum of 3 million CDR3-containing paired-end reads was obtained for each sample. TCRdb re-called the 5' RACE reads with MiXCR, one entry per CDR3 protein. The sample has some 800,000 distinct CDR3 sequences, about 42% seen once. V usage is TRBV4-3 and J usage is TRBJ1-5; D ambiguous. Material for sequencing was blood. The TCR originated in a man aged 55-75 years in good health. CDR3 sequence reads: CASSQVHLASNQPQHF. The CDR3 DNA follows: TGCGCCAGCAGCCAAGTTCACCTAGCCAGCAATCAGCCCCAGCATTTT.